Following are 14 T cell receptor beta chains from one sample sequenced in a study of T cell changes during pregnancy in multiple sclerosis. The method was immunoSEQ multiplex PCR; TCRdb's version includes in-frame clones alone and lacks a portion of them. The data hold some 120,000 clones, with approximately 94% observed a single time. The material sequenced was peripheral blood, taken before pregnancy. The receptors originated from a female donor with multiple sclerosis, enrolled in a pregnancy study.

This clone was picked up one time. The chain employs TRBV28 and TRBJ2-7, with TRBD1 matching 11 bases. With 5 bases clipped from V and 3 bases from J, the junction kept 18 bases outside the gene matches. Germline CDR1 is MDHEN and CDR2 is SYDVKM. CDR3 length: 19 residues. The CDR3 DNA sequence: TGTGCCAGCAGTGCCCCCGCCGGACAGGGGGCGCGTACTCTCTACGAGCAGTACTTC. Translating gives CASSAPAGQGARTLYEQYF.

The J gene is TRBJ1-4, the V gene TRBV19; D may be TRBD1 (6 bases). Trimming cost V 8 bases and J 5 bases, with 15 bases left between them. The CDR3 runs to 14 residues. Germline CDR1 LNHDA, CDR2 SQIVND (reference sequence). CDR3 coding DNA: TGTGCCAGTGCCCAGGACAGCCAGAATGAAAAACTGTTTTTT. Protein sequence: CASAQDSQNEKLFF.

The genes are TRBV6-1 and TRBJ2-7; 9 bases are a match to TRBD2. The CDR3 loop spans 14 amino acids. The germline V gene encodes CDR1 MNHNS and CDR2 SASEGT. Trimming cost V 4 bases and J 1 base; bases outside gene matches: 2. The CDR3 DNA reads TGTGCCAGCAGTGGGGCGGGAGGGTCCTACGAGCAGTACTTC. Translation: CASSGAGGSYEQYF.

The chain joins TRBV9 to TRBJ2-2, with unresolved D. Trimming pared 4 bases from V and 6 bases from J, leaving 4 bases between. The CDR3 loop spans 11 amino acids. Germline V lookup: CDR1 SGDLS, CDR2 YYNGEE. CDR3 in amino acids: CASSSSGELFF. The CDR3 DNA reads as TGTGCCAGCAGCTCTTCCGGGGAGCTGTTTTTT.

The V call is TRBV15, the J call TRBJ1-4, with TRBD1 identical over 8 bases. The V gene's germline CDR1 is LNHNV and CDR2 YYDKDF (reference sequence). The CDR3 sequence is 20 residues long. With V trimmed by 3 bases and J by 4 bases, 19 bases remained unmatched. For the CDR3, the DNA is TGTGCCACCAGCAGTCCATTTCCGGGACAGGCCGCCTTTAGTAATGAAAAACTGTTTTTT. It codes for CATSSPFPGQAAFSNEKLFF.

This sequence joins TRBV19 and TRBJ2-1, with 9 bases matching TRBD2. V lost 5 bases and J lost 6; bases outside the gene matches: 14. The V gene's germline CDR1 is LNHDA and CDR2 SQIVND (reference sequence). The CDR3 contains 17 residues. This chain's CDR3 is CASSSPSGASRFNEQFF. For the CDR3, the DNA is TGTGCCAGTAGTTCCCCTAGCGGGGCCTCCCGTTTCAATGAGCAGTTCTTC.

The rearrangement uses TRBV19 and TRBJ2-1; 7 nucleotides line up with TRBD2. The CDR3 covers 15 residues. Germline CDR1 is LNHDA and CDR2 is SQIVND (reference sequence). The ends lost 6 bases at V and 6 bases at J; junction bases unmatched: 11. This chain's CDR3 is CASSIPPGGLNEQFF. DNA of the CDR3: TGTGCCAGTAGCATCCCCCCGGGAGGCCTCAATGAGCAGTTCTTC.

The V call is TRBV5-6, the J call TRBJ2-3; 16 bases agree with TRBD2. Germline V gives CDR1 SGHDT, CDR2 YYEEEE. With V trimmed by 4 bases and J by 4 bases, 12 bases remained unmatched. This CDR3 region has 19 residues. The CDR3 DNA is TGTGCCAGCAGCCCAGGAACCCTCGGGACTAGCGGGAGGGCAGATACGCAGTATTTT. Residues: CASSPGTLGTSGRADTQYF.

The V gene is TRBV5-1, the J gene TRBJ2-3; D unresolved. CDR1 and CDR2 (germline): SGHRS, YFSETQ. Trimming shortened V by 2 bases and J by 0 bases, and 7 bases separated the two germline ends. The CDR3 extends over 14 amino acids. CDR3 bases: TGCGCCAGCAGCTTCACTTCTAGCACAGATACGCAGTATTTT. It yields the protein CASSFTSSTDTQYF. Based on the CDR3 plus reference TRBV5-1 and TRBJ2-3, the full variable domain is KAGVTQTPRYLIKTRGQQVTLSCSPISGHRSVSWYQQTPGQGLQFLFEYFSETQRNKGNFPGRFSGRQFSNSRSEMNVSTLELGDSALYLCASSFTSSTDTQYFGPGTRLTVL.

The genes are TRBV7-9 and TRBJ1-6; perhaps TRBD1 as D (5 bases). The length of the CDR3 is 17 residues. CDR1 SEHNR and CDR2 FQNEAQ come from the germline V gene (reference sequence). V shed 2 bases and J shed 2 bases, with 13 bases lying between them. CDR3 coding DNA: TGTGCCAGCAGCTTACAAGGGGATAAGACCTATAATTCACCCCTCCACTTT. Its translation: CASSLQGDKTYNSPLHF.

This chain's CDR3 is CAWSTGGPYEQYF. As DNA, the CDR3 is TGTGCCTGGAGTACGGGAGGGCCCTACGAGCAGTACTTC. The gene calls are TRBV30 and TRBJ2-7; TRBD2 matches at 8 bases. Losses at the gene ends were 2 bases for V and 2 bases for J; bases not matched to a gene: 2. Germline CDR1 is GTSNPN and CDR2 is SVGIG (reference sequence). The CDR3 runs to 13 residues.

This chain uses TRBV27 with TRBJ1-5; a possible D gene is TRBD1 (5 bases). V dropped 2 bases and J dropped 7 bases, with 9 bases sitting between them. The CDR3 runs to 13 residues. CDR1 is MNHEY, CDR2 SMNVEV, per germline (reference sequence). The CDR3 DNA sequence: TGTGCCAGCAGTTTAGAGGAGGGGCAGCCCCAGCATTTT. Translating it yields CASSLEEGQPQHF.

This chain uses TRBV6-5 with TRBJ1-1; perhaps TRBD1 as D (5 bases). V lost 2 bases, J lost 5 bases, and 9 bases lay in between. The CDR3 sequence is 13 residues long. Germline V lookup: CDR1 MNHEY, CDR2 SVGAGI. CDR3 bases: TGTGCCAGCAGTTACGGGGGGATGACTGAAGCTTTCTTT. It codes for CASSYGGMTEAFF.

This sequence joins TRBV6-5 and TRBJ2-1; possibly TRBD2 for D (6 bases). The CDR3 extends over 16 amino acids. Trimming shortened V by 2 bases and J by 5 bases, and 16 bases separated the two germline ends. Germline CDR1 and CDR2: MNHEY and SVGAGI. CDR3 nucleotides: TGTGCCAGCAGTTACCTCGGGGGATGGGGTGACAATGAGCAGTTCTTC. Residues: CASSYLGGWGDNEQFF.